The following is a TCR beta chain sequence with its context. This record belongs to a study of blood T cell repertoires in COVID-19. Study information: The United States, Italy and Spain provided the acute and convalescent COVID-19 samples.

In the original processing: Amplification of reference gene primers was used by the study to estimate nucleated cell counts. This table comes from immunoSEQ multiplex PCR, and its TCRdb copy is limited to in-frame clones, with some not included. The V and J calls and the clone size are those of that table, but D and trimming were determined from the DNA. The data hold 15,000 to 20,000 clones, with 86% observed a single time. Germline CDR1 reads SQVTM; CDR2 reads ANQGSEA. V was clipped by 0 bases and J by 3 bases; unmatched bases: 4. There are 15 residues in the CDR3. The J gene is TRBJ2-3, the V gene TRBV29-1; 9 bases are a match to TRBD2. This receptor was obtained from a human donor with active COVID-19. The donor label of this sample is uncertain. Sequencing used peripheral blood. The CDR3 loop reads CSVEEAGGRTDTQYF. The CDR3 nucleotides read TGCAGCGTTGAAGAGGCGGGGGGGCGAACAGATACGCAGTATTTT.